This T cell receptor beta chain was sequenced during a study of shared clonotypes between healthy human individuals (dated by TCRdb to 2020 to 2022). About the study as a whole: Three men and two women, aged 18 to 49 years, made up the cohort. For each donor, CD4 naive and CD4 memory were each run on three plates, CD8 naive on two plates, and CD8 memory on one plate. To estimate repertoire size and how much clonotype sharing occurs between individuals, the study deeply sequenced the blood TCR repertoires of 4 to 6 healthy adults. To increase sequencing depth and limit assay-specific biases, TCR repertoire library preparation and sequencing were carried out by different laboratories using diverse techniques. Between about 0.8 and 9.5 billion PBMCs per donor were obtained by leukapheresis.

Donors were healthy HIV-negative adults with no recently reported acute infections or vaccinations. Every donor was a Caucasian adult living in Nashville, Tennessee, USA. CD4+ T cells were enriched by magnetic negative selection; naive cells were then positively selected on CD45RA, and the negative fraction formed the memory subset. Blood was obtained by leukapheresis, after which PBMCs were separated by Ficoll-Histopaque density gradient centrifugation and cryopreserved in liquid nitrogen vapor phase. Analytical flow cytometry was used to check the purity and quantity of every magnetically sorted T cell population. Each sorted fraction had its genomic DNA isolated and then quantified by UV absorbance on a Nanodrop 2000c. Comments on this clone: It lacks a known antigen. Base quality data are lacking; no much larger clone is found one base away.

TCR CDR3 regions were amplified from genomic DNA by multiplex PCR using the deep immunoSEQ assay. Genomic DNA extracted from each cell subset was distributed evenly over all wells of several immunoSEQ 96-well plates, and each plate served as one replicate. For sorted subsets, approximately 210 ng genomic DNA, equal to tens of thousands of T cell genomes, was loaded into each replicate PCR. Purified libraries were measured with a Qubit 3.0 fluorometer, size-checked on a Bioanalyzer 2100, and measured again with the KAPA Library Quantification kit. Every immunoSEQ 96-well plate was sequenced on a dedicated single-read 150-cycle Illumina NextSeq 550 flow cell. Concerning the study's data processing: Because the immunoSEQ output included only junctional sequences and no quality scores, the filtering could not be the same as the filtering used for full-length reads. To assign V/J genes and CDR3, sequences were annotated against IMGT germline references using PyIR, a Python wrapper for IgBLAST v1.9. Reads with weak V/J assignments (E-value above 1e-6), missing CDR3, stop codons, out-of-frame junctions, or ambiguous translated residues were removed. V3J clonotypes were defined as sequences sharing an identical inferred V gene, J gene, and CDR3 amino acid sequence. To compute the percentage overlap between repertoires, the number of shared unique clonotypes was divided by the size of the smaller repertoire. Three approaches were used to assess repertoire richness: RTK rarefaction, the Chao1 estimator, and Recon v2.1 estimates of unobserved clonotypes. OLGA was used to compute generation probabilities for all TCRbeta clonotypes that the gDNA method yielded from a handful of donors. Sourced from immuneACCESS, this table was stored by TCRdb with only in-frame sequences that have V and J called. A share of the clones is absent; for the studies checked, an unresolved V gene accounts for under half, and the remainder has no known explanation. For V, J and clone size, that table is used; D and trimming come from the DNA. Recorded for this sample are 2,500,000 or so clones; approximately 93% of them occurred a single time. The top ten clones comprise 0.36% of the sample.

Sequences SGHNT (CDR1) and YYREEE (CDR2) are obtained from the germline V gene (reference sequence). V loses 7 bases, J loses 10 bases, and the germline ends lie 12 bases apart. Including cysteine and phenylalanine, the CDR3 has 12 amino acids. Only CDR3 DNA remains: 36 bases, in frame from the first base. On the study overall, not on this receptor specifically: Roughly 5.2% of naive CD4, 3.5% of naive CD8, approximately 2% of memory CD4, and about 0.4% of memory CD8 clonotypes were shared across a handful of donors. Compared with non-shared clonotypes, clonotypes shared by all four sorted-subset donors had higher generation probabilities. Incomplete sequencing was indicated by rarefaction of sorted-subset datasets, despite the large sequencing depth. Naive subsets generally had larger estimated clonotype richness than memory subsets did. Because the study included only a small number of donors, the genetic and exposure-history diversity represented was limited. Pairwise subsampling indicated that sequencing depth was expected to affect the degree of clonotype sharing among donors. Sampling was limited to blood, and TCR repertoires in tissue likely differ from TCR repertoires in blood.

The chain is made from TRBV5-4 and TRBJ1-6; TRBD1 is a possible D gene, resting on 6 matching bases. The specimen sequenced was naive CD4+ T cells from PBMCs. The cell subset or site tag for this specimen amounts to: CD45RA+ positively selected. The source is a man aged 18 to 29 in good health. Some clones in this sample may be carry-over from other donors' samples. The CDR3 in this case is CASHRAGSPLHF. The nucleotide sequence is TGTGCCAGCCACAGGGCTGGGTCACCCCTCCACTTT.